The 21 T cell receptor beta chains in this list originate from one sample, sequenced in a study of blood T cell repertoires in COVID-19. Sequencing was performed with immunoSEQ multiplex PCR; in TCRdb, only in-frame clones are kept and a portion is missing. The repertoire holds a few hundred thousand clones, with roughly 88% as singletons. Sequencing was done on a sample of PBMCs or T cells enriched from blood (not recorded which). The receptors derive from a woman aged 35 to 49 with acute COVID-19.

The genes are TRBV24-1 and TRBJ2-3; D gene uncertain. This CDR3 comprises 12 residues. Between the trimmed V and J ends, which lost 9 bases and 8 bases, there was a span of 14 bases. The germline V gene encodes CDR1 KGHDR and CDR2 SFDVKD. CDR3: CATSIQSPTQYF. The CDR3 DNA is TGTGCCACCTCCATACAGTCCCCTACGCAGTATTTT.

CDR3 DNA: TGCAGTTATATATACACTGAAGCTTTCTTT. Residues: CSYIYTEAFF. The genes are TRBV20-1 and TRBJ1-1; D unclear. Germline V gene lookup returns CDR1 DFQATT and CDR2 SNEGSKA (reference sequence). The CDR3 length is 10 residues. The V end was cut by 8 bases, the J end by 3 bases, with 7 bases between.

This rearrangement joins TRBV20-1 to TRBJ2-5, with D unresolved. V was trimmed by 5 bases and J by 5 bases, leaving 6 bases between them. The germline CDR1 and CDR2 sequences are DFQATT and SNEGSKA (reference sequence). This CDR3 is 10 amino acids long. The CDR3 DNA is TGCAGTGCTCCAATCGAGACCCAGTACTTC. Encoded protein: CSAPIETQYF.

In this sample, this clone turned up many times. V usage is TRBV3-1 (or the pseudogene TRBV3-2) and J usage is TRBJ2-5, with D perhaps matching TRBD1 (6 bases). The CDR3 loop spans 14 amino acids. Trimming shortened V by 1 base and J by 5 bases, and 11 bases separated the two germline ends. CDR1 is LGHDT and CDR2 is YNNKEL in the germline V gene (reference sequence). This CDR3 reads CASSQVLRGETQYF. CDR3 DNA sequence: TGTGCCAGCAGCCAAGTTCTCAGGGGCGAGACCCAGTACTTC.

The chain is built from TRBV7-3 and TRBJ2-2; 9 bases match TRBD1. The CDR3 runs to 16 residues. The trim removed 4 bases at V and 2 bases at J, leaving 5 bases unmatched. Germline values: CDR1 SGHTA, CDR2 FQGTGA. CDR3 nucleotides: TGTGCCAGCAGCTCCCAGGGACAGGGCAACACCGGGGAGCTGTTTTTT. As protein: CASSSQGQGNTGELFF.

The genes are TRBV3-1 (or the pseudogene TRBV3-2) and TRBJ2-1; a weak D match, TRBD2 (7 bases). V gave up 3 bases and J gave up 9 bases, with 18 bases separating them. Looked up from germline, CDR1 is LGHDT and CDR2 is YNNKEL (reference sequence). This CDR3 spans 15 amino acids. The DNA for the CDR3 is TGTGCCAGCAGCCAGTACTCGTCGGGGGGCGTTGAGCAGTTCTTC. The encoded protein is CASSQYSSGGVEQFF.

This clone was detected only once. The rearrangement uses TRBV18 and TRBJ1-3; 10 nucleotides agree with TRBD1. The germline gives CDR1 KGHSH, CDR2 LQKENI. CDR3 length equals 18 residues. The junction had 13 bases not matched to a gene; V was cut back by 4 bases and J by 4 bases. CDR3 sequence reads: CASSQYTPGQGTGNTIYF. Written as DNA, the CDR3 is TGTGCCAGCTCACAATATACCCCGGGACAGGGGACAGGAAACACCATATATTTT.

This clone is a singleton in its sample. The chain couples TRBV30 to TRBJ1-2; 9 nucleotides match TRBD1. V shed 8 bases, J shed 0 bases, and the junction held 7 bases outside the gene matches. The CDR3 loop spans 14 amino acids. Germline CDR1 is GTSNPN and CDR2 is SVGIG (reference sequence). In DNA form, the CDR3 reads TGTGCCCGATGGGGACAGGGCTCTAACTATGGCTACACCTTC. Its protein is CARWGQGSNYGYTF.

CDR3 DNA: TGTGCCAGTAGTACACGACAGGTCAACACCATATATTTT. Protein: CASSTRQVNTIYF. J is TRBJ1-3 and V is TRBV19, with D possibly TRBD1 on 6 matching bases. From germline, CDR1 is LNHDA and CDR2 SQIVND (reference sequence). The CDR3 sequence is 13 residues long. Trimming cost V 4 bases and J 7 bases, with 11 bases left between them.

The chain joins TRBV7-2 to TRBJ2-3; D unclear. The V gene's germline CDR1 is SGHTA and CDR2 FQGNSA. CDR3 length: 14 residues. Between the trimmed V and J ends, which lost 0 bases and 0 bases, there was a span of 4 bases. The CDR3 region is CASSLAASTDTQYF. DNA of the CDR3: TGTGCCAGCAGCTTAGCGGCCAGCACAGATACGCAGTATTTT.

The chain links TRBV28 to TRBJ1-3, with 8 nucleotides matching TRBD1. With 5 bases clipped from V and 8 bases from J, the junction kept 8 bases outside the gene matches. Per the germline V gene, CDR1 is MDHEN and CDR2 is SYDVKM. The CDR3 covers 14 residues. In DNA form, the CDR3 reads TGTGCCAGCAGTGTCGGGACAGGCGTAGACACCATATATTTT. Translation gives CASSVGTGVDTIYF. The full variable domain, in which reference TRBV28 and TRBJ1-3 provide the parts outside the CDR3, is DVKVTQSSRYLVKRTGEKVFLECVQDMDHENMFWYRQDPGLGLRLIYFSYDVKMKEKGDIPEGYSVSREKKERFSLILESASTNQTSMYLCASSVGTGVDTIYFGEGSWLTVV.

The rearrangement uses TRBV7-8 and TRBJ2-7; 11 nucleotides align to TRBD2. J gave up 2 bases and V 5 bases, and 2 bases lay outside the gene matches. The CDR3 loop spans 14 amino acids. Germline V lookup: CDR1 SGHVS, CDR2 FQNEAQ. CDR3 bases: TGTGCCAGCAGCAGTAGCGGGGGGGCCTACGAGCAGTACTTC. Translated: CASSSSGGAYEQYF.

J is TRBJ1-2 and V is TRBV25-1; D gene unclear. The CDR3 extends over 15 amino acids. Germline CDR1 MGHDK, CDR2 SYGVNS. V gave up 5 bases and J gave up 10 bases, with 23 bases separating them. CDR3 sequence reads: CASSLTSTATRAYTF. As DNA, the CDR3 is TGTGCCAGCAGTCTAACTTCGACGGCAACGAGGGCCTACACCTTC.

The chain employs TRBV7-9 and TRBJ1-2, with no clear D. CDR1 SEHNR and CDR2 FQNEAQ come from the germline V gene (reference sequence). CDR3 size: 14 residues. Between the trimmed V and J ends, which lost 2 bases and 8 bases, there was a span of 15 bases. This CDR3 reads CASSLLEEEWGYTF. The CDR3 DNA sequence: TGTGCCAGCAGCTTATTGGAGGAGGAATGGGGCTACACCTTC.

The chain combines TRBV5-5 with TRBJ2-5; 15 positions match TRBD2. Trimming took 0 bases from V and 4 from J; bases not matched to a gene: 7. The CDR3 is 18 residues long. Germline V gives CDR1 SGHKS, CDR2 YYEKEE (reference sequence). This chain's CDR3 is CASSLGTSGRAMRETQYF. The DNA for the CDR3 is TGTGCCAGCAGCTTGGGGACTAGCGGGAGGGCCATGAGAGAGACCCAGTACTTC.

The chain employs TRBV5-4 and TRBJ1-3, with unresolved D. The CDR3 length is 17 residues. V was shortened by 4 bases and J by 0 bases, with 17 bases between the two germline ends. From germline, CDR1 is SGHNT and CDR2 YYREEE (reference sequence). The CDR3 DNA follows: TGTGCCAGCAGCCCCGGTAGGGTCGGAGGCTCTGGAAACACCATATATTTT. This encodes CASSPGRVGGSGNTIYF. The variable domain in full, with the rest retrieved from reference TRBV5-4 and TRBJ1-3, is ETGVTQSPTHLIKTRGQQVTLRCSSQSGHNTVSWYQQALGQGPQFIFQYYREEENGRGNFPPRFSGLQFPNYSSELNVNALELDDSALYLCASSPGRVGGSGNTIYFGEGSWLTVV.

This chain connects TRBV7-6 to TRBJ2-5, with D possibly matching TRBD2 (5 bases). The CDR3 length is 16 residues. Trimming left V 5 bases short and J 4 bases short, with 20 bases between. Per the germline V gene, CDR1 is SGHVS and CDR2 is FNYEAQ. CDR3 sequence reads: CASSPRGGVEGETQYF. In DNA form, the CDR3 reads TGTGCCAGCAGCCCCCGCGGAGGTGTTGAGGGAGAGACCCAGTACTTC.

Only a few counts were recorded for this clone. The chain couples TRBV19 to TRBJ2-7; 7 positions match TRBD2. After removal of 2 bases from V and 1 base from J, the junction contained 2 bases not matched to a gene. Germline loops: CDR1 LNHDA, CDR2 SQIVND (reference sequence). The CDR3 covers 14 residues. The CDR3: CASSIQRGSYEQYF. The CDR3 nucleotides read TGTGCCAGTAGTATACAGCGGGGTTCCTACGAGCAGTACTTC.

J is TRBJ1-3 and V is TRBV10-3; a weak D match, TRBD1 (5 bases). CDR3 length equals 14 residues. V was clipped by 6 bases and J by 0 bases, with 9 bases between them. Germline CDR1 reads ENHRY; CDR2 reads SYGVKD. As DNA, the CDR3 is TGTGCCATCAGGGGGGGTCACTCTGGAAACACCATATATTTT. Protein product: CAIRGGHSGNTIYF.

The chain links TRBV18 to TRBJ1-1; perhaps TRBD1 as D (5 bases). The V end was cut by 6 bases, the J end by 5 bases, with 13 bases between. Germline CDR1 and CDR2: KGHSH and LQKENI. This CDR3 spans 13 amino acids. The CDR3 DNA reads as TGTGCCAGCTCCTCTTGGAAGGGGACTGAAGCTTTCTTT. It is translated as CASSSWKGTEAFF.

This chain uses TRBV6-5 with TRBJ2-1; D remains ambiguous. CDR1 and CDR2 (germline): MNHEY, SVGAGI. The CDR3 extends over 13 amino acids. Trimming cost V 2 bases and J 7 bases, with 9 bases left between them. The CDR3 bases are TGTGCCAGCAGTTACCGCACTGGTAATGAGCAGTTCTTC. Its translation is CASSYRTGNEQFF.